Below, 6 T cell receptor beta chains from the same sample are listed, as sequenced in a study of shared clonotypes between healthy human individuals. TCRdb keeps only in-frame clones here, not all; method: immunoSEQ multiplex PCR. The repertoire holds roughly 1,500,000 clones, with under 99% as singletons. Sequences were obtained from naive CD4+ T cells sorted from blood. Specified subset: CD45RA+ positively selected. These receptors originate from a man aged 30 to 39 in good health.

This chain's CDR3 is CASSLGLAGASTDTQYF. As DNA, the CDR3 is TGTGCCAGCAGCTTAGGACTAGCGGGAGCTAGCACAGATACGCAGTATTTT. The chain employs TRBV7-2 and TRBJ2-3, with 12 bases aligning to TRBD2. V shed 1 base and J 0 bases; nucleotides not matched to a gene: 2. Germline loops: CDR1 SGHTA, CDR2 FQGNSA. This CDR3 region has 17 residues.

V and J are TRBV6-1 and TRBJ1-2; D is uncertain. Trimming removed 2 bases from V and 6 bases from J, with 4 bases in between. The CDR3 consists of 11 residues. The V gene's germline CDR1 is MNHNS and CDR2 SASEGT. In nucleotides, the CDR3 is TGTGCCAGCAGTGAATTGGATGGCTACACCTTC. Translation gives CASSELDGYTF.

This clone was detected only once. For the CDR3, the DNA is TGTGCCAGCAGCTTAGTACAGTGGGGCCGAGAGACCCAGTACTTC. It is translated as CASSLVQWGRETQYF. This chain joins TRBV7-3 and TRBJ2-5, with a tentative D call TRBD1 (5 bases). CDR1 and CDR2 (germline): SGHTA, FQGTGA. Trimming shortened V by 2 bases and J by 4 bases, and 14 bases separated the two germline ends. The length of the CDR3 is 15 residues.

In DNA form, the CDR3 reads TGTGCCAGCAGCTTAGGAATCCCGGGACAGGGCGGCAGGCAGTACTTC. Protein sequence: CASSLGIPGQGGRQYF. The genes are TRBV5-6 and TRBJ2-7, with TRBD1 identical over 9 bases. Trimming cost V 2 bases and J 9 bases; bases outside gene matches: 15. Germline loops: CDR1 SGHDT, CDR2 YYEEEE. The CDR3 covers 16 residues.

This clone was detected once. The gene calls are TRBV15 and TRBJ2-2; D gene unclear. V gave up 1 base and J gave up 6 bases, with 3 bases separating them. CDR1 is LNHNV, CDR2 YYDKDF, per germline (reference sequence). This CDR3 has 12 residues. As DNA, the CDR3 is TGTGCCACCAGCAGAGTATCCGGGGAGCTGTTTTTT. It specifies CATSRVSGELFF.

The genes are TRBV29-1 and TRBJ2-7; 7 bases are a match to TRBD1. The CDR3 is 16 amino acids. V dropped 0 bases and J dropped 2; count of bases not matched to a gene: 10. CDR1 is SQVTM, CDR2 ANQGSEA, per germline. CDR3 sequence: CSVEDRVGDRPYEQYF. As DNA, the CDR3 is TGCAGCGTTGAAGATAGGGTAGGGGACAGACCCTACGAGCAGTACTTC.